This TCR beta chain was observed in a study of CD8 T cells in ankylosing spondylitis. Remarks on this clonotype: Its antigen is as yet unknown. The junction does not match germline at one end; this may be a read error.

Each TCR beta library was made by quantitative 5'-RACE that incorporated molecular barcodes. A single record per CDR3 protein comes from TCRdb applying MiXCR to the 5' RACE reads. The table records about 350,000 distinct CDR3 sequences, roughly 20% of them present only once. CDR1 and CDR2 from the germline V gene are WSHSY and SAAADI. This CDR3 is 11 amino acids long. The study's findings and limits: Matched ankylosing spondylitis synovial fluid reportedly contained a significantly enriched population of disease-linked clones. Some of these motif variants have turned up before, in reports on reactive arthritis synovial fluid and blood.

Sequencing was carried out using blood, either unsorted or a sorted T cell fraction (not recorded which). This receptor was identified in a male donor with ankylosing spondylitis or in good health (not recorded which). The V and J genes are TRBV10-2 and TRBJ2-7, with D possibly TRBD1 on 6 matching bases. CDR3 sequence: CASTSSGTLDF. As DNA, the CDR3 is TGCGCCAGCACCAGTTCCGGGACACTAGACTTC.